Below are 4 T cell receptor beta chains sequenced from a single sample in a study of blood T cell repertoires in COVID-19 (dated by TCRdb to 2020 to 2022). Libraries were prepared through the immunoSEQ multiplex PCR assay. The immuneACCESS repertoire file appears here via TCRdb, limited to in-frame rearrangements. These files lack a portion of the clones; in checked studies, under half of the deficit traces to unresolved V genes, and the cause of the others is not known. The sample table shows about 81,000 clones, and roughly nine tenths are seen once. Clones ranked in the top ten supply 5% to 5.5% of the sample. Material: peripheral blood. Source of these receptors: a woman older than 75 with active COVID-19.

The chain couples TRBV6-5 to TRBJ1-2; D might be TRBD1 (5 bases). The CDR3 length is 12 residues. Deletions cut 7 bases from V and 5 bases from J, with 11 bases between. The germline V gene encodes CDR1 MNHEY and CDR2 SVGAGI. CDR3 sequence: CASTGGRYGYTF. The DNA of the CDR3 is TGTGCCAGCACGGGGGGACGGTATGGCTACACCTTC.

The chain carries TRBV28 and TRBJ2-3; TRBD1 agrees at 7 bases. V lost 6 bases to trimming and J lost 1 base; unmatched junction nucleotides: 4. The CDR3 length is 14 residues. Per the germline V gene, CDR1 is MDHEN and CDR2 is SYDVKM. CDR3 in DNA: TGTGCCAGCAGCCGAGGACAGGGCACAGATACGCAGTATTTT. It encodes CASSRGQGTDTQYF.

The chain carries TRBV14 and TRBJ2-7; TRBD2 matches at 7 bases. Germline V gene sequence: CDR1 SGHDN, CDR2 FVKESK. CDR3 length: 14 amino acids. V lost 9 bases to trimming and J lost 6 bases; unmatched junction nucleotides: 14. As DNA, the CDR3 is TGTGCCAGTAGTACGCTCGCGGGAGTAGGCGAGCAGTACTTC. Protein: CASSTLAGVGEQYF.

CDR3 in DNA: TGTGCCAGCAGCTTAGGCGGGACTAGCGGGTTACAATACGAGCAGTACTTC. Translated, it gives CASSLGGTSGLQYEQYF. The chain has TRBV7-2 and TRBJ2-7, with 12 bases that match TRBD2. The length of the CDR3 is 17 residues. Germline V gene data show CDR1 as SGHTA and CDR2 as FQGNSA. The ends lost 1 base at V and 4 bases at J; junction bases unmatched: 8.